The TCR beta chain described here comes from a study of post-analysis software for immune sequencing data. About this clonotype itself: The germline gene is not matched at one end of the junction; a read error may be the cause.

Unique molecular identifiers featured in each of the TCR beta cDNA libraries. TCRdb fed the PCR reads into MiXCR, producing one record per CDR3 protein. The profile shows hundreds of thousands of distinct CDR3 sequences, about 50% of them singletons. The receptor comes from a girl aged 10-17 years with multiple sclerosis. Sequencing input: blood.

Here the CDR3 DNA reads TGTGCCAGCAGCACCTGGTCGGGTAATGAAGAACTGTTTTTT. Its translation is CASSTWSGNEELFF. The genes are TRBV3-1 and TRBJ1-4; D is unclear. CDR3 length equals 14 residues. Germline assignment: CDR1 LGHDT and CDR2 YNNKEL (reference sequence). Variable domain in full (rest from reference TRBV3-1 and TRBJ1-4): DTAVSQTPKYLVTQMGNDKSIKCEQNLGHDTMYWYKQDSKKFLKIMFSYNNKELIINETVPNRFSPKSPDKAHLNLHINSLELGDSAVYFCASSTWSGNEELFFGSGTQLSVL.